This T cell receptor beta chain comes out of a study of blood T cell repertoires in COVID-19. As for the study in general: In each case, the material was cDNA or gDNA derived from T cells, B-cell-depleted T cells, or PBMCs.

Original analysis: The authors estimated nucleated cell counts from reference gene primer amplification. The method was immunoSEQ multiplex PCR; TCRdb's version includes in-frame clones alone and lacks a portion of them. V, J and clone size derive from that table, while D and trimming were established from the DNA sequence. The table lists approximately 300,000 clones, around 86% of them singletons. The receptor comes from a woman in her forties or fifties with acute or convalescent COVID-19. The material sequenced was peripheral blood.

CDR3 coding DNA: TGTGCCAGCAGCCAACGCCCCGACGGGGGATACGAGCAGTACTTC. Translating it yields CASSQRPDGGYEQYF. The rearrangement uses TRBV11-1 and TRBJ2-7; perhaps TRBD2 as D (6 bases). V lost 5 bases and J 4 bases, leaving 18 bases between the germline ends. The CDR3 covers 15 residues. CDR1 and CDR2 (germline): SGHAT, FQDESV (reference sequence).